This T cell receptor beta chain appears in the sequencing data of a study of cytomegalovirus exposure and HLA in healthy donors. Points from the study as a whole: Three CMV-associated chains proved CMV antigen-specific in vitro. In an earlier analysis, about 90% or about 30%: the productive usage of most TCR beta V segments.

The V and J ends lost 6 bases and 10 bases, in that order; junction bases with no gene match: 8. The CDR3 has 12 residues. CDR1 is SNHLY and CDR2 is FYNNEI in the germline V gene. PCR was performed using 60 Vbeta and 13 Jbeta primers. The assay was immunoSEQ multiplex PCR, and TCRdb's table has in-frame clones only and misses some. The sample holds fewer than 85,000 clones, about 68% seen once. Worth noting for this clone: The antigen is not known.

Specimen: PBMCs. V and J are TRBV2 and TRBJ1-1; TRBD1 matches at 7 bases. This TCR was sampled from a man in his forties in good health and CMV-seropositive. The CDR3 region is CASSLDRERAFF. For the CDR3, the DNA is TGTGCCAGCAGCCTCGACAGGGAGAGAGCTTTCTTT.